This TCR beta chain was sequenced for a study of cytomegalovirus exposure and HLA in healthy donors (dated by TCRdb to 2017 to 2019). General notes on the study: An earlier analysis of about 560 of the donors reported 250 to 350 Gb of sequence data and 117 million unique TCR beta sequences obtained from about 200 million T cells. Around 300 gigabases of sequencing data and approximately 84 million unique TCR sequences were included in an early release covering several hundred HLA-typed donors. Among the roughly 400 genotyped donors, around 81% belonged to the genetic ancestry cluster associated with self-reported Caucasian donors. The study aimed to test whether signatures of past pathogen exposure could be identified by cataloging public T cell receptors. The study used immunosequencing to profile the T cell repertoires of several hundred subjects and linked those repertoires to cytomegalovirus serostatus. Along with the roughly 670-subject first cohort, a separate validation cohort of over a hundred different subjects was used. To predict cytomegalovirus infection status, the study combined high-throughput TCR immunosequencing, statistical association of individual TCRs with disease status, and machine learning. To study patterns of TCR occurrence, a later analysis re-analyzed previously published TCR beta repertoires from 550 to 800 donors and added high-resolution HLA genotyping. In the later analysis, no new phenotypic data were used to find candidate immune exposures; instead, reliance was placed on TCR beta sequences and their occurrence across donors. To decide whether each TCR beta V gene segment behaved as functional or pseudogenic, an earlier analysis of over 500 of the donors relied on high-throughput TCR beta sequencing. Alongside the repertoire data, information on donor age, sex, ethnicity and CMV serostatus was compiled. Genome-wide SNP genotypes for about 55% of the roughly 670 donors were used in a later genetic analysis, which treated that subset as a discovery cohort. All discovery cohort repertoires had been generated using a single sequencing platform. HLA typing included class I and class II loci at four-digit resolution. Typing coverage varied by locus: roughly 620-640 donors for A, B, C, DRB1 and DQB1; roughly 500 for DQA1; more than 600 for DPA1; around 450 for DPB1. Five DR-DQ haplotypes were handled as single units for association and clustering, since linkage in the cohort was strong. Among 398 genotyped donors of the cohort, an average of roughly 240,000 unique TCR beta nucleotide sequences were sequenced per donor, roughly 20% of them non-productive.

From the cysteine up to the phenylalanine, the CDR3 has a length of 14 residues. Only the CDR3 portion is preserved as DNA: 42 bases, with reading frame beginning at the first base. As encoded in the germline V gene, CDR1 is MNHNS while CDR2 is SASEGT. The cohort comprised some 700 healthy bone marrow donors. At the time of sampling, every cohort member was nominally healthy, though immune exposures that went unrecorded were likely present. The donor was CMV seronegative and was included in the group of 352 seronegative cohort members. Every donor gave a peripheral blood sample, and the peripheral blood mononuclear cells from that sample were used for TCR beta sequencing. The Qiagen DNeasy Blood Extraction Kit was used to extract genomic DNA from the blood cell samples. General conclusions and limits of the study: A further reported finding was that TCR beta sequences accurately predicted the HLA-A and HLA-B alleles for most subjects in the first cohort. In a later analysis, the rate of TCR association differed among HLA loci, with DRB1 alleles having the most associated TCRs and HLA-C alleles having the fewest. An association between a missense DCLRE1C variant and V-gene and J-gene trimming of TCR beta chains was found in a later genetic analysis and replicated in an independent cohort. According to a later genetic analysis, donors in an Asian-associated ancestry cluster had fewer N-insertions in productive TCRs than the roughly 660-donor mean. The earlier analysis of 587 of the donors excluded about 16 rarely observed V segments, including chromosome 9 orphons, because counts were too low. In both the original and validation cohorts, the classifier was reported to diagnose cytomegalovirus status with high specificity and sensitivity. The study listed 150 to 200 TCR beta chains as associated with cytomegalovirus. At a false discovery rate of 0.05, a later analysis linked roughly 17,000 TCR beta sequences to specific HLA alleles. Linkage disequilibrium might explain the correlated functional status among segregating V segments, but an unknown experimental factor could not be excluded. Immune exposure information for the cohort was limited to CMV serostatus. The presence/absence analyses assumed that sequencing depth was roughly uniform across donors, and that assumption may not be true. In an earlier analysis of 500 to 650 of the donors, most TCR beta V segments appeared in productive rearrangements about 90% or about 30% of the time, broadly matching IMGT annotations. Compared with equally common non-associated chains, HLA-associated TCR beta chains in a later analysis were more clonally expanded and had lower generation probabilities. Across donors, most TCR sequences were observed very rarely, whereas some public TCRs were present in many individuals. The cohort was sequenced for TCR beta chains only, and without alpha or paired-chain data the features that could be detected were limited. The 87-base-pair reads could not distinguish some IMGT-functional V segments, including TRBV6-2 and TRBV6-3, so those segments were excluded. Several of the top co-occurrence clusters appeared to be linked to parvovirus B19, influenza, CMV and Epstein-Barr virus, according to a later analysis. When HLA alleles, especially DR and DQ, strongly co-occurred, attributing TCR associations to individual alleles was difficult. Because HLA typing was unavailable for some donors at each locus, only the typed subset was used in association tests. A group of highly shared sequence variants was considered likely to be a technical artifact of the sequencing pipeline. A later analysis found that most CMV-associated TCR beta chains appeared HLA-restricted, with HLA associations seemingly driven largely by CMV exposure. A few of the identified cytomegalovirus-associated TCR beta chains were confirmed in vitro to be specific for cytomegalovirus antigens. According to the authors, the approach could potentially be generalized to other disease states and immunological phenotypes.

To prepare the library, the immunoSEQ multiplex PCR assay was applied. For the multiplex PCR, a mixture combining 60 forward primers for TCR Vbeta segments and 13 reverse primers for TCR Jbeta segments was used. The CDR3 region of rearranged TCR beta genes was amplified from genomic DNA with a multiplex PCR assay. Amplified TCR beta libraries were sequenced as 87-base-pair reads on the Illumina HiSeq System. The original pipeline was this. In a later analysis, some 80 million unique TCR beta chains were counted across the roughly 670 repertoires, and approximately 9.9 million of these chains were shared by at least two donors. Raw reads were error-corrected and collapsed into unique sequences with a nearest-neighbor algorithm that merged closely related sequences to remove PCR and sequencing errors. Alignment of CDR3 sequences to IMGT reference sequences was used to assign V, D and J gene segments. Each retained sequence needed at least a six-nucleotide match to both a V gene segment and a J gene segment. Rearrangements were called productive when the CDR3 lacked stop codons and stayed in frame with V and J; all others were non-productive. Following IMGT convention, CDR3 was defined as the stretch from the second conserved V-encoded cysteine up to the conserved J-encoded phenylalanine. Sequences without an unambiguous match to a single V gene segment were excluded from the earlier analysis of 500 to 700 of the donors. An earlier analysis of 587 of the donors called V segments functional above 56.7% productive rearrangements and segregating when the between-donor standard deviation exceeded 5%. A statistical classification framework was built to diagnose cytomegalovirus status from the catalog of TCR beta chain sequences. In a later analysis, TCR nucleotide sequences were compared against IMGT/GENE-DB human TR gene sequences so that V and J genes could be assigned. In a later analysis, CDR3 sequences and most-parsimonious VDJ recombination scenarios were assigned using the TCRdist pipeline. In a later analysis, each TCR beta chain was defined by its CDR3 amino acid sequence together with its V-gene family, and reads lacking a unique V-gene family were excluded. A later analysis removed nearly 600 highly shared, low-generation-probability nucleotide sequences to deal with suspected cross-contamination and a sequencing artifact. In a later analysis, a clonal expansion index was calculated for each public chain from normalized within-repertoire ranks of inferred template counts. In a later analysis, generation probabilities were computed using a VDJ recombination model fitted to out-of-frame rearrangements, and the results were checked against IGoR. Hypergeometric tests were used in a later analysis to score TCR-TCR, TCR-HLA and TCR-CMV co-occurrence, with a repertoire-size bias correction applied to the TCR pairs. False discovery rates were estimated in a later analysis by permuting HLA or CMV assignments 20 times. In a later analysis, co-occurring TCRs were grouped using DBSCAN, and TCRdist sequence similarity was added for clustering within HLA-allele-positive subsets. Co-occurrence clustering excluded repertoires with fewer than 30,000 or more than 120,000 public chains, plus five with anomalous nucleotide sharing. TCRdb stores this immuneACCESS table with in-frame sequences only. Part of the clones is absent; in the studies checked, under half of the shortfall reflects unresolved V genes, and no reason is known for the rest. The V and J calls and clone size were taken over from that table, and D and trimming were inferred from the DNA. Present in this sample are 80,000 to 100,000 clones, 55% to 75% of which were seen just once. Together, the top ten hold 2% to 2.5% of the sample.

With regard to this clone: Its antigen is still unknown. No base quality values were provided; no much bigger clone lies one nucleotide off.

Recombination linked TRBV6-1 to TRBJ2-7; the best D guess is TRBD2, with 7 bases matching. The specimen was PBMCs. This clonotype was obtained from a man between 45 and 60 years old in good health and CMV-seronegative. The CDR3 is CGLHGGANPYEQYF. The bases are TGTGGACTACATGGGGGGGCGAATCCCTACGAGCAGTACTTC.